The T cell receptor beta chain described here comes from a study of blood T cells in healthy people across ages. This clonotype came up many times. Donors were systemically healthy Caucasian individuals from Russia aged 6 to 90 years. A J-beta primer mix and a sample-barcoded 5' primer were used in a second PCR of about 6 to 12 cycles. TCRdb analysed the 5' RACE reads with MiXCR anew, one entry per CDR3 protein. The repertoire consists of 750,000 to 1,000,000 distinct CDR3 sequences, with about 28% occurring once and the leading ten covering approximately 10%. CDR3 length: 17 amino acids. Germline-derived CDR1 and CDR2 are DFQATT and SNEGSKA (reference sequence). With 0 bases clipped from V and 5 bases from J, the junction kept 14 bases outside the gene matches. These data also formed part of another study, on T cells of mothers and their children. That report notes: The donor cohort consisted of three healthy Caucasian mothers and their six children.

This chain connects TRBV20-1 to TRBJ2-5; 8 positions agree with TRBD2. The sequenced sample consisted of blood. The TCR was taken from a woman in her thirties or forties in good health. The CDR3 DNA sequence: TGCAGTGCTAGAGATGTGCCCAGCGGGGGCCGAGGGGAGACCCAGTACTTC. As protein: CSARDVPSGGRGETQYF.